The present TCR beta chain was sequenced within a study of T-cell memory formation after mild COVID-19. The study, taken as a whole, reports: Cross-reactive memory appears to have joined, as suggested by some responding clones showing up in pre-infection memory.

TCRdb ran MiXCR on the 5' RACE reads and lists one entry per CDR3 protein. The repertoire has 200,000 to 300,000 distinct CDR3 sequences, roughly 14% of them found once; the top ten carry 2.1%. The CDR3 length is 15 residues. The V and J ends lost 1 base and 7 bases, in that order; junction bases with no gene match: 5. In germline, CDR1 is SGHRS, CDR2 YFSETQ. This clonotype counts as medium-sized. Antigen unknown. The J gene is TRBJ2-3, the V gene TRBV5-1, with 11 bases matching TRBD2. Source material: PBMCs or a T cell subset sorted from them (not recorded which). This TCR came from an adult woman who had mild COVID-19 (a few samples of this study predate the infection). Cell type and time point are not known. The CDR3 nucleotides read TGCGCCAGCAGCTTGACTAGCGGGGGTATAAATACGCAGTATTTT. Protein: CASSLTSGGINTQYF.